A selection of T cell receptor beta chains follows, all from one sample in a study of blood T cell repertoires in COVID-19. The repertoire was sequenced with immunoSEQ multiplex PCR; TCRdb's copy has only in-frame clones and lacks some. The sample includes under 250,000 clones, around 92% of them seen just once. Material: PBMCs or T cells enriched from blood (not recorded which). The source of these receptors is a woman aged 30 to 39 with acute COVID-19. The CDR3 runs from the conserved cysteine through the conserved F or W.

j_gene | v_gene | len | CDR3aa
TRBJ2-3 | TRBV7-6 | 16 | CASSLGVAGGTDTQYF
TRBJ2-5 | TRBV4-1 | 15 | CASSAGTGVSETQYF
TRBJ2-7 | TRBV6-5 | 15 | CASRLQQGSSYEQYF
TRBJ1-5 | TRBV5-6 | 14 | CASSLEGGNQPQHF
TRBJ2-1 | TRBV11-2 | 15 | CASSSGLASYNEQFF
TRBJ1-6 | TRBV27 | 14 | CASSLVRGNSPLHF
TRBJ1-2 | TRBV27 | 13 | CASSFDRDYGYTF
TRBJ1-5 | TRBV6-5 | 15 | CASSSWTGGNQPQHF
TRBJ2-1 | TRBV9 | 16 | CASSVYPGYRSNEQFF
TRBJ1-5 | TRBV28 | 13 | CASRLGQGRAQHF
TRBJ2-5 | TRBV29-1 | 12 | CSVGGGRETQYF
TRBJ2-3 | TRBV3-1/TRBV3-2 | 14 | CASSLSGGTDTQYF
TRBJ1-6 | TRBV11-2 | 14 | CASSGSSYNSPLHF
TRBJ2-5 | TRBV7-8 | 16 | CASSLVRLAGTETQYF